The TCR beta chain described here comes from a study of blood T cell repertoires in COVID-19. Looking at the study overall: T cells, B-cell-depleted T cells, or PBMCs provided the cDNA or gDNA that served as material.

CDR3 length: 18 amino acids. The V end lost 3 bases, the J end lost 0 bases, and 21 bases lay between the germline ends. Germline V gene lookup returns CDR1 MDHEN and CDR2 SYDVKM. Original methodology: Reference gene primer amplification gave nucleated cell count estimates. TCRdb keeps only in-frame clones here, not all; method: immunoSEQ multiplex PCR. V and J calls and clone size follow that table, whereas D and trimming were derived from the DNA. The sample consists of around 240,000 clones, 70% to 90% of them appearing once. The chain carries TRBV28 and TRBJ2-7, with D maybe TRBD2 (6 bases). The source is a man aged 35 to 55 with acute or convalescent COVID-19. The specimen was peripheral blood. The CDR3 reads CASSLRGPTPDPSYEQYF. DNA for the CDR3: TGTGCCAGCAGTTTGCGGGGACCTACCCCGGACCCCTCCTACGAGCAGTACTTC.